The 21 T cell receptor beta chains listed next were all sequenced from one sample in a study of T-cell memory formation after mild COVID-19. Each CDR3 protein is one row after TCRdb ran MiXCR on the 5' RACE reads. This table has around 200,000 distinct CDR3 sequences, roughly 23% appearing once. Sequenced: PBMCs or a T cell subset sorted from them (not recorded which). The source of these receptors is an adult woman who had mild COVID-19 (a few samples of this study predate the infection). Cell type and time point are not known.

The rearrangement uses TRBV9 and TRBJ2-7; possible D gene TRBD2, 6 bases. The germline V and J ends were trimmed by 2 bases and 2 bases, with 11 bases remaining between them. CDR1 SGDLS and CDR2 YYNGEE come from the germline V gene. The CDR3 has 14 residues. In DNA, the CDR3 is TGTGCCAGCAGCGTGGCTAGCGAGACCTACGAGCAGTACTTC. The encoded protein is CASSVASETYEQYF.

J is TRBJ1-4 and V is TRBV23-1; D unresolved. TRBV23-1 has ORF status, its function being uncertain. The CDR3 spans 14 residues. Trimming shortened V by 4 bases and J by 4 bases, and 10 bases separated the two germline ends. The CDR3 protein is CASSLGLINEKLFF. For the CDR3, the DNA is TGCGCCAGCAGTCTTGGGCTGATTAATGAAAAACTGTTTTTT.

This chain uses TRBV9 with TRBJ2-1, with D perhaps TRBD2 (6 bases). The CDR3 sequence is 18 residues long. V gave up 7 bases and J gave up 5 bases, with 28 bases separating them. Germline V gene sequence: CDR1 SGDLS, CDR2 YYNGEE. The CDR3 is CASSGLRTGDFSNNEQFF. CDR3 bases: TGTGCCAGCTCCGGGTTACGGACCGGGGACTTTTCCAACAATGAGCAGTTCTTC. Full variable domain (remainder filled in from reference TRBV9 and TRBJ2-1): DSGVTQTPKHLITATGQRVTLRCSPRSGDLSVYWYQQSLDQGLQFLIQYYNGEERAKGNILERFSAQQFPDLHSELNLSSLELGDSALYFCASSGLRTGDFSNNEQFFGPGTRLTVL.

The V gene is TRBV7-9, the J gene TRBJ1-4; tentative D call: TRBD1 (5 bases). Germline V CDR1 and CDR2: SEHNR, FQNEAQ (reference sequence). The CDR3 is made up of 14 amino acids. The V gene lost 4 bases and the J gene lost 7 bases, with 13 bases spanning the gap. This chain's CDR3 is CASSSPGTREKLFF. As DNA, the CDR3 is TGTGCCAGCAGCTCTCCAGGGACTCGTGAAAAACTGTTTTTT.

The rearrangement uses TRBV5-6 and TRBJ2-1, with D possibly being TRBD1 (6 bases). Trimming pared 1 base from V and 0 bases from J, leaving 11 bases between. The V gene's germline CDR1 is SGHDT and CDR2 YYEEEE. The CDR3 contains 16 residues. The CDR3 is CASSLWGPVSYNEQFF. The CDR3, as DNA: TGTGCCAGCAGCTTGTGGGGGCCGGTCTCCTACAATGAGCAGTTCTTC.

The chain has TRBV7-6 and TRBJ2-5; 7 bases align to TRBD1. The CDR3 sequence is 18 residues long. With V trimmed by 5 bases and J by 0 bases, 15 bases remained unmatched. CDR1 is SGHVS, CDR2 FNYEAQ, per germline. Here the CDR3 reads CASSTTGTEGQYQETQYF. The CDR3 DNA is TGTGCCAGCAGCACTACCGGGACAGAAGGTCAATACCAAGAGACCCAGTACTTC.

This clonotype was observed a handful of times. The CDR3 reads CASSQGAQETQYF. Here the CDR3 DNA reads TGTGCCAGCAGCCAGGGGGCTCAAGAGACCCAGTACTTC. The V gene is TRBV7-9, the J gene TRBJ2-5, with 8 bases aligning to TRBD1. The CDR3 has 13 residues. V lost 5 bases and J lost 2; bases outside the gene matches: 1. The germline CDR1 and CDR2 sequences are SEHNR and FQNEAQ (reference sequence).

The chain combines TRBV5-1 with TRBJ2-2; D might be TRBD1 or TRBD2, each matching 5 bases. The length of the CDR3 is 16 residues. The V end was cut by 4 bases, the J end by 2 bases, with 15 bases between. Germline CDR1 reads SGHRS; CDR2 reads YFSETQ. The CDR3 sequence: CASSGTGTANTGELFF. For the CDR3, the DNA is TGCGCCAGCAGCGGAACCGGGACGGCCAACACCGGGGAGCTGTTTTTT.

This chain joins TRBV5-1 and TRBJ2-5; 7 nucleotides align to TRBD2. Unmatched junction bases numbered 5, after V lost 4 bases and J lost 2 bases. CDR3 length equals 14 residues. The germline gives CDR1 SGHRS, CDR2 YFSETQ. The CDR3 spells CASSPLADQETQYF. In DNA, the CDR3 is TGCGCCAGCAGCCCCCTAGCGGATCAAGAGACCCAGTACTTC. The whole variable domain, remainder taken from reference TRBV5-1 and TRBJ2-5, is KAGVTQTPRYLIKTRGQQVTLSCSPISGHRSVSWYQQTPGQGLQFLFEYFSETQRNKGNFPGRFSGRQFSNSRSEMNVSTLELGDSALYLCASSPLADQETQYFGPGTRLLVL.

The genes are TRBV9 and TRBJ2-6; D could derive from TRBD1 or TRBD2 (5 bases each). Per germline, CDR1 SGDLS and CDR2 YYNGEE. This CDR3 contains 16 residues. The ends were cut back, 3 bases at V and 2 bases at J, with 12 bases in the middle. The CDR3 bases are TGTGCCAGCAGCGCCCCGAGGGGACCTGGGGCCAACGTCCTGACTTTC. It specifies CASSAPRGPGANVLTF.

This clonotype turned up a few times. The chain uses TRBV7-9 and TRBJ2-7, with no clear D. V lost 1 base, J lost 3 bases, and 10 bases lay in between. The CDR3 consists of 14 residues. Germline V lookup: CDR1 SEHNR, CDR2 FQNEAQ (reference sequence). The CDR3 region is CASSLVGRYYEQYF. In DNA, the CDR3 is TGTGCCAGCAGCTTAGTAGGTAGATACTACGAGCAGTACTTC.

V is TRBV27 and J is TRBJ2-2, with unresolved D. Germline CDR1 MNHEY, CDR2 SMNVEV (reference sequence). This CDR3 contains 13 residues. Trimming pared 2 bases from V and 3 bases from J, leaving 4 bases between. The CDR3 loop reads CASSLQHTGELFF. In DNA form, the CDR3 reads TGTGCCAGCAGTTTACAGCACACCGGGGAGCTGTTTTTT.

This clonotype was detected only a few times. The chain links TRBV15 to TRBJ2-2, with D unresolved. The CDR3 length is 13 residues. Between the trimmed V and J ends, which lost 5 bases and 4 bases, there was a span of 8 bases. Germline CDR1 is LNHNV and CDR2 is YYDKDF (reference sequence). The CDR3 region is CATSRRSTGELFF. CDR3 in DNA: TGTGCCACCAGCCGACGGTCCACCGGGGAGCTGTTTTTT.

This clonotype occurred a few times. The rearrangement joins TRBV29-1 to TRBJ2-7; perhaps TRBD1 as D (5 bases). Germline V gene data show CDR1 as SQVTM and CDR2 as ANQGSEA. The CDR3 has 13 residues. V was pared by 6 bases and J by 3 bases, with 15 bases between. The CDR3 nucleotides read TGCAGCGTGAGGACACCCCTCGACTACGAGCAGTACTTC. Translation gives CSVRTPLDYEQYF.

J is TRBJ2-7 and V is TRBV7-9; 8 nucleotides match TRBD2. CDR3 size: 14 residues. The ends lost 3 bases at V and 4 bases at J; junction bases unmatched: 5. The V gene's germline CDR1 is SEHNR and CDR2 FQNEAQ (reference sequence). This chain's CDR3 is CASSLGLGIYEQYF. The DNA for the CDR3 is TGTGCCAGCAGCTTGGGACTAGGCATTTACGAGCAGTACTTC.

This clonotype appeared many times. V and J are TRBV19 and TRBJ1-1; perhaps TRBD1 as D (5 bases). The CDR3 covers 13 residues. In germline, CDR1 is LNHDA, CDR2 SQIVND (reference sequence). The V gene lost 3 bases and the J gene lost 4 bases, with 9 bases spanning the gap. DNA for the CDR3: TGTGCCAGTAGTATTATCGGGGGCACTGAAGCTTTCTTT. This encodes CASSIIGGTEAFF.

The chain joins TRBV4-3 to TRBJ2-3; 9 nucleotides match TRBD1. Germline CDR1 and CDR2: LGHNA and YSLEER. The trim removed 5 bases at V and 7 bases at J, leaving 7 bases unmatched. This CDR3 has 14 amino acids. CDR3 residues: CASSLGTGRNTQYF. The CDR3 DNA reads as TGCGCCAGCAGCTTAGGGACAGGGAGAAATACGCAGTATTTT.

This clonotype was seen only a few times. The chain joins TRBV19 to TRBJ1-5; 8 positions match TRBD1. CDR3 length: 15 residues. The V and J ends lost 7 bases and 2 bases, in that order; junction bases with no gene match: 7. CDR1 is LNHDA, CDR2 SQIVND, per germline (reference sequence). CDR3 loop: CASTQGANGNQPQHF. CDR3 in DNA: TGTGCCAGTACCCAGGGGGCAAACGGCAATCAGCCCCAGCATTTT.

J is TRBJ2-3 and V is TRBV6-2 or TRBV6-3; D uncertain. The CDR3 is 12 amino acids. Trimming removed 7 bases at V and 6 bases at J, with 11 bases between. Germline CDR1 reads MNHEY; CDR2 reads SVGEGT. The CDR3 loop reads CASTPPGDTQYF. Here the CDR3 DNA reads TGTGCCAGCACCCCCCCCGGCGATACGCAGTATTTT.

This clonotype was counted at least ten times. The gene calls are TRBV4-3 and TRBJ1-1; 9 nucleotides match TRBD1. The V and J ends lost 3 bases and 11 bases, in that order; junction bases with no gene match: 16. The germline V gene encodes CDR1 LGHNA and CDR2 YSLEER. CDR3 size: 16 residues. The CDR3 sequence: CASSQGSGQGARGAFF. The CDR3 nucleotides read TGCGCCAGCAGCCAGGGATCGGGACAGGGCGCGAGAGGGGCTTTCTTT.

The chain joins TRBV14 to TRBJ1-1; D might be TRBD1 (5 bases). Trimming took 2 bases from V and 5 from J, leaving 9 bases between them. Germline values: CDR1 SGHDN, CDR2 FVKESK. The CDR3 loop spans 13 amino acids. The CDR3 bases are TGTGCCAGCAGCCAAATCGGGGCGACTGAAGCTTTCTTT. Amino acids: CASSQIGATEAFF.